The subject of this entry is one T cell receptor (beta chain). This clone's antigen is unknown. No base quality values were provided; no much bigger clone lies one nucleotide off. The germline V gene sets CDR1 to SGHRS and CDR2 to YFSETQ. Relative to germline, V is 0 bases shorter and J is 4 bases shorter, with 10 bases between their ends. Inclusive of the bounding cysteine and phenylalanine, the CDR3 is 15 residues long. The read is trimmed to its CDR3 DNA, 45 bases read in frame from base 1. Each clonotype received, on average, 10x coverage in deep resolution sequencing performed on a MiSeq, where the target depth lay between 1 in 1 million and 1 in 200,000 T cells. The immunoSEQ hsTCRB Kit was used to generate TCR beta libraries. The published analysis was carried out like this. The data were analyzed with ImmunoSEQ Analyzer and ImmunoSEQ Data Assistant, and V, D and J gene assignments followed IMGT definitions. Clonality, which ranges from 0 to 1, was calculated as one minus the normalized Shannon entropy of productive rearrangement frequencies. Public clonotype analysis was restricted to overrepresented clonotypes comprising at least 0.05% of each patient's repertoire. Some 12 age-matched healthy donor repertoires from immuneACCESS served as clonality controls. The immuneACCESS repertoire file appears here via TCRdb, limited to in-frame rearrangements. These files lack a portion of the clones; in checked studies, under half of the deficit traces to unresolved V genes, and the cause of the others is not known. Clone size and the V and J calls come from that table; the DNA yielded D and trimming. For this sample there are under 150,000 clones; about 91% appear just once. The ten largest clones represent about a tenth of the sample.

Sample time point, as interpreted from the label and publication: 12 months on ibrutinib. For TCR beta library preparation, 1.5 to 2 micrograms of genomic DNA was extracted from cryopreserved PBMCs. Longitudinal blood samples from CLL patients on ibrutinib monotherapy were analyzed using high-throughput TCR beta sequencing. The patients were enrolled in a single-center, open-label phase 2 trial of ibrutinib monotherapy. The record originates from a study of cytotoxic CD8 clonotypes in ibrutinib-treated CLL (dated by TCRdb to about 2021). A note on the overall study: The cohort included about 15 treatment-naive and ten to eleven relapsed/refractory patients; around 17 were IGHV unmutated. Response samples were obtained after a median of 12 months of treatment, with a range of roughly 6 to 40 months. Longitudinal samples were obtainable from 26 of the 86 participants in the trial. Cryopreserved peripheral blood mononuclear cells were collected at three points: before therapy, at response, and at either sustained remission or disease progression. On average, each sample had about 260,000 productive templates and almost 95,000 productive rearrangements. Partial responses were observed in roughly 24 patients and complete responses in 2; after a median follow-up of 68 months, remission was maintained in approximately 15 patients and progression was observed in approximately twelve. All remission and progressive disease samples were collected while patients were still receiving ibrutinib. Study-wide conclusions, independent of this receptor: Baseline clonality was found to be higher than that of age-matched healthy donors and was strongly correlated with circulating CD8+ T-cell counts. Clonality increased at ibrutinib response, stayed stable in sustained remission, and fell back toward baseline at progression. Lymph node repertoires were not examined, and the timing of sampling was not matched between patients in sustained remission and those whose disease progressed. Public clonotypes were rare and either shrank or stayed stable during treatment, and the rise in clonality at ibrutinib response reflected expansion of private clonotypes.

Material: PBMCs, obtained after 12 months of ibrutinib treatment. The sequence is built from TRBV5-1 and TRBJ2-2, with a weak D call of TRBD2 (6 bases match). This receptor was identified in a human donor with chronic lymphocytic leukemia. The DNA sequence follows: TGCGCCAGCAGCTTGGTCGCAGCGGGCACCGGGGAGCTGTTTTTT. The translation is CASSLVAAGTGELFF. With the portions outside the CDR3 filled from the reference TRBV5-1 and TRBJ2-2 genes, the complete variable region becomes KAGVTQTPRYLIKTRGQQVTLSCSPISGHRSVSWYQQTPGQGLQFLFEYFSETQRNKGNFPGRFSGRQFSNSRSEMNVSTLELGDSALYLCASSLVAAGTGELFFGEGSRLTVL.